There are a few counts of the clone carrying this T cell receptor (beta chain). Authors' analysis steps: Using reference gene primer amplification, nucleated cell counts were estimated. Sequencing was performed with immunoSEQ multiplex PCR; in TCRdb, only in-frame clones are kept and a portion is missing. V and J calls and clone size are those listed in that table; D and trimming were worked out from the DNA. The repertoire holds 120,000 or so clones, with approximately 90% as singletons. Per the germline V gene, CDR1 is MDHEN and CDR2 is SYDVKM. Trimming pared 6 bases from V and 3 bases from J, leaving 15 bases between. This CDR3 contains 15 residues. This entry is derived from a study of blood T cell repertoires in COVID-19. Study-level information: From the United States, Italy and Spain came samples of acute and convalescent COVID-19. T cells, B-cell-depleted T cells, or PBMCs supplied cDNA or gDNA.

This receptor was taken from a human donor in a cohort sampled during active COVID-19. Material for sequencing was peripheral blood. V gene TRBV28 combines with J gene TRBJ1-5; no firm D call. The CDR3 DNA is TGTGCCAGCAGCTCGATAAAGAGAACCAATCAGCCCCAGCATTTT. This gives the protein CASSSIKRTNQPQHF.